This T cell receptor (beta chain) is drawn from a study of shared clonotypes between healthy human individuals. Study summary: Participating donors consisted of a couple of women and a few men aged 18 to 49. Study outcomes and limitations: Even with large depth, rarefaction showed that sorted-subset sequencing was incomplete.

The table came from immunoSEQ multiplex PCR; TCRdb's copy has only in-frame clones and leaves some out. Of about 2.3 million clones in the sample, roughly 93% were seen once. On this clone itself: Its antigen is not identified.

CD4+ cell separation produced CD45RA+ naive and CD45RA-negative memory subsets. The CDR3 covers 13 residues. Between the trimmed V and J ends, which lost 6 bases and 1 base, there was a span of 10 bases. Germline CDR1 and CDR2: SGHRS and YFSETQ. Material for sequencing was naive CD4+ T cells from PBMCs. Subset meaning: CD45RA+ positively selected. The clonotype comes from a man aged 18 to 30 in good health. Some clones in this sample may be carry-over from other donors' samples. This chain joins TRBV5-1 and TRBJ1-1; D unclear. For the CDR3, the DNA is TGCGCCAGCAACCGACAACCGAACACTGAAGCTTTCTTT. It codes for CASNRQPNTEAFF. The entire variable domain, with the rest obtained from reference TRBV5-1 and TRBJ1-1, is as follows: KAGVTQTPRYLIKTRGQQVTLSCSPISGHRSVSWYQQTPGQGLQFLFEYFSETQRNKGNFPGRFSGRQFSNSRSEMNVSTLELGDSALYLCASNRQPNTEAFFGQGTRLTVV.